The source of this T cell receptor (beta chain) is a study of control samples from healthy donors and cancer patients. Here immunoSEQ multiplex PCR was the method, and the copy in TCRdb shows in-frame clones only, minus some. The sample has 95,000 to 150,000 clones, about 92% seen once. V was cut by 7 bases and J by 0 bases, with 16 bases left in between. CDR1 and CDR2 (germline): SQVTM, ANQGSEA. The CDR3 totals 16 residues. Sequencing used PBMCs. The receptor's source is a man of 80 years or more with head and neck cancer. J is TRBJ2-6 and V is TRBV29-1; a possible D gene is TRBD2 (6 bases). The CDR3 DNA reads TGCAGCGCCCTGGGGGAGGCCCTCTCTGGGGCCAACGTCCTGACTTTC. This codes for CSALGEALSGANVLTF.